The 4 T cell receptor beta chains below all came from one sample that was sequenced in a study of blood T cells in healthy people across ages. Then a second PCR, running roughly 6 to 11 cycles, was carried out with a sample-barcoded 5' primer and a J-beta primer mix. TCRdb passed the 5' RACE reads through MiXCR, listing each CDR3 protein once. The sample yields hundreds of thousands of distinct CDR3 sequences, around 48% seen once. Sequencing used blood. The receptors here all came from a man aged 25 to 45 in good health.

This clonotype was recorded at least ten times. V gene TRBV4-2 combines with J gene TRBJ1-4, with D tentatively TRBD1 (6 bases). Trimming cost V 0 bases and J 6 bases, with 11 bases left between them. CDR1 is LGHNA and CDR2 is YNFKEQ in the germline V gene. The length of the CDR3 is 15 residues. The CDR3 DNA reads as TGTGCCAGCAGCCAAGAACCAGGGGCCCATGAAAAACTGTTTTTT. This translates into CASSQEPGAHEKLFF.

The chain carries TRBV20-1 and TRBJ1-1, with D unclear. Germline CDR1 is DFQATT and CDR2 is SNEGSKA (reference sequence). There are 16 residues in the CDR3. The V end was cut by 0 bases, the J end by 0 bases, with 14 bases between. In DNA form, the CDR3 reads TGCAGTGCTAGAGACTGGACGGAATACATGAACACTGAAGCTTTCTTT. Translation gives CSARDWTEYMNTEAFF.

CDR3 region: CASSRGARDQPQHF. The CDR3 bases are TGTGCCAGCAGCCGAGGGGCACGGGATCAGCCCCAGCATTTT. This rearrangement joins TRBV3-1 to TRBJ1-5; a possible D gene is TRBD1 (5 bases). With 4 bases removed from V and 5 bases from J, the gap between germline ends came to 12 bases. Germline V gene data show CDR1 as LGHDT and CDR2 as YNNKEL (reference sequence). This CDR3 contains 14 residues.

V usage is TRBV28 and J usage is TRBJ2-4; 9 bases are shared with TRBD1. With V trimmed by 4 bases and J by 3 bases, 10 bases remained unmatched. The V gene's germline CDR1 is MDHEN and CDR2 SYDVKM. The CDR3 contains 17 residues. The CDR3 here is CASSSPRDRVRKNIQYF. The CDR3 coding sequence is TGTGCCAGCAGTTCCCCTCGGGACAGGGTGCGCAAAAACATTCAGTACTTC.